A selection of T cell receptor beta chains follows, all from one sample in a study of cytomegalovirus exposure and HLA in healthy donors. TCRdb's copy holds only in-frame clones and misses some; the assay was immunoSEQ multiplex PCR. The repertoire includes approximately 220,000 clones, 83% of them detected once, and approximately 1.4% sits in the top ten. What was sequenced was PBMCs. The receptors originated from a girl aged 5 to 17 in good health and CMV-seronegative. The CDR3 runs from the conserved cysteine through the conserved F or W. D genes are given only for firm matches. A row's size may be missing; if present it is once, few, many or a size class.

abundance | d_gene | j_gene | v_gene | len | CDR3aa | CDR3nt
. | . | TRBJ2-4 | TRBV6-5 | 15 | CASSYSGASKNIQYF | TGTGCCAGCAGTTACTCTGGGGCGTCCAAAAACATTCAGTACTTC
. | . | TRBJ2-4 | TRBV5-1 | 13 | CASSPERKNIQYF | TGCGCCAGCAGCCCGGAGAGAAAAAACATTCAGTACTTC
. | . | TRBJ1-5 | TRBV2 | 17 | CASSTQGLWGSNQPQHF | TGTGCCAGCAGCACTCAGGGGTTATGGGGAAGCAATCAGCCCCAGCATTTT
. | TRBD2 | TRBJ2-7 | TRBV7-2 | 15 | CASSAQTSGNAEQYF | TGTGCCAGCAGCGCCCAAACTAGCGGGAATGCCGAGCAGTACTTC
. | TRBD1 | TRBJ1-2 | TRBV4-2 | 15 | CASSAFGTANYGYTF | TGTGCCAGCAGCGCCTTCGGGACAGCTAACTATGGCTACACCTTC
. | . | TRBJ2-5 | TRBV27 | 12 | CASLDHQETQYF | TGTGCCAGCCTAGACCACCAAGAGACCCAGTACTTC
. | TRBD2 | TRBJ2-1 | TRBV19 | 16 | CASSMNGGGTYNEQFF | TGTGCCAGTAGTATGAATGGGGGAGGGACCTACAATGAGCAGTTCTTC
. | TRBD2 | TRBJ2-1 | TRBV6-4 | 15 | CASSPETSYVNEQFF | TGTGCCAGCAGTCCCGAGACTAGCTATGTGAATGAGCAGTTCTTC
once | . | TRBJ2-7 | TRBV4-1 | 18 | CASSPARGNGPISYEQYF | TGCGCCAGCAGCCCCGCGAGGGGGAACGGCCCGATCTCCTACGAGCAGTACTTC
few | . | TRBJ1-1 | TRBV27 | 13 | CASSLTGFGEAFF | TGTGCCAGCAGTCTTACGGGGTTCGGGGAAGCTTTCTTT
. | . | TRBJ1-2 | TRBV2 | 12 | CASSEQNYGYTF | TGTGCCAGCAGCGAACAGAACTATGGCTACACCTTC
. | TRBD2 | TRBJ2-3 | TRBV11-1 | 16 | CASSLDQTWEGCTQYF | TGTGCCAGCAGCTTAGACCAGACTTGGGAGGGATGTACGCAGTATTTT
. | TRBD1 | TRBJ2-2 | TRBV5-1 | 20 | CASSLRGHSTLTGVDGELFF | TGCGCCAGCAGCTTGAGAGGACACTCCACCCTTACAGGGGTAGACGGGGAGCTGTTTTTT
. | . | TRBJ1-5 | TRBV15 | 16 | CATSSWEGISNQPQHF | TGTGCCACCAGCAGCTGGGAGGGGATTAGCAATCAGCCCCAGCATTTT
once | TRBD2 | TRBJ2-7 | TRBV19 | 15 | CASSPLAGNSYEQYF | TGTGCCAGCTCCCCTTTAGCGGGAAATTCCTACGAGCAGTACTTC
. | . | TRBJ2-7 | TRBV28 | 11 | CASSFHYEQYF | TGTGCCAGCAGTTTTCACTACGAGCAGTACTTC
few | . | TRBJ1-1 | TRBV6-5 | 15 | CASSPLQGLVVGAFF | TGTGCCAGCAGTCCGCTACAGGGTCTCGTCGTTGGAGCTTTCTTT
once | . | TRBJ2-1 | TRBV4-3 | 14 | CASSQDNPPDEQFF | TGCGCCAGCAGCCAAGACAACCCGCCGGATGAGCAGTTCTTC
. | . | TRBJ2-3 | TRBV5-6 | 15 | CASSRVGGPRSTQYF | TGTGCCAGCAGCCGGGTCGGGGGGCCTAGGAGTACGCAGTATTTT
. | . | TRBJ2-7 | TRBV2 | 13 | CASVLQGLYEQYF | TGTGCCAGCGTCCTCCAGGGTCTGTACGAGCAGTACTTC
. | TRBD1 | TRBJ1-1 | TRBV27 | 17 | CASSEGWDRGLNTEAFF | TGTGCCAGCAGCGAAGGTTGGGACAGGGGTCTGAACACTGAAGCTTTCTTT
. | . | TRBJ1-1 | TRBV13 | 15 | CASSLVVKTSTEAFF | TGTGCCAGCAGCTTAGTGGTCAAAACCAGCACTGAAGCTTTCTTT
. | . | TRBJ1-6 | TRBV6-1 | 12 | CASSPQGSPLHF | TGTGCCAGCAGTCCCCAGGGGTCACCCCTCCACTTT
few | . | TRBJ2-1 | TRBV7-9 | 14 | CASTLGGVDNEQFF | TGTGCCAGCACCCTAGGGGGGGTCGACAATGAGCAGTTCTTC
. | TRBD2 | TRBJ2-7 | TRBV27 | 15 | CASSPRLAGRYEQYF | TGTGCCAGCAGCCCTAGACTAGCGGGACGGTACGAGCAGTACTTC
. | . | TRBJ1-1 | TRBV29-1 | 17 | CSVGWGLRQNRRTEAFF | TGCAGCGTTGGCTGGGGGCTCAGACAGAATCGTCGCACTGAAGCTTTCTTT
. | . | TRBJ2-1 | TRBV5-1 | 17 | CASSSSQGIVSYNEQFF | TGCGCCAGCAGCTCTTCACAGGGAATCGTCTCCTACAATGAGCAGTTCTTC
. | . | TRBJ2-7 | TRBV19 | 11 | CASRGNYEQYF | TGTGCCAGCAGGGGAAACTACGAGCAGTACTTC
few | . | TRBJ2-7 | TRBV28 | 9 | CASGPSGTF | TGTGCCAGTGGGCCTTCTGGAACCTTC
. | TRBD1 | TRBJ1-6 | TRBV5-4 | 18 | CASSGRDRGSSYNSPLHF | TGTGCCAGCAGCGGCCGGGACAGGGGGAGCTCCTATAATTCACCCCTCCACTTT
. | . | TRBJ2-7 | TRBV18 | 15 | CASSPLGSTSGEQYF | TGTGCCAGCTCACCACTAGGGTCCACCTCGGGGGAGCAGTACTTC
. | . | TRBJ1-1 | TRBV5-4 | 17 | CASSLDIGRGLSTEAFF | TGTGCCAGCAGCCTTGACATAGGGAGGGGGTTAAGCACTGAAGCTTTCTTT
few | TRBD2 | TRBJ2-5 | TRBV7-9 | 17 | CSSSLATGGHVRETQYF | TGTTCCAGCAGCTTAGCGACGGGGGGGCATGTACGAGAGACCCAGTACTTC
few | . | TRBJ2-5 | TRBV11-3 | 16 | CASSLGYGQGQETQYF | TGTGCCAGCAGCTTAGGGTATGGCCAGGGGCAAGAGACCCAGTACTTC
. | . | TRBJ1-1 | TRBV6-5 | 13 | CASSSPAGGKAFF | TGTGCCAGCAGTTCTCCGGCCGGAGGAAAAGCTTTCTTT
. | . | TRBJ2-1 | TRBV7-2 | 13 | CASSPATVNEQFF | TGTGCCAGCAGCCCTGCCACTGTCAATGAGCAGTTCTTC
. | . | TRBJ1-5 | TRBV12-2 | 14 | CASRFNSGNQPQHF | TGTGCAAGTCGCTTTAACTCCGGCAATCAGCCCCAGCATTTT
once | . | TRBJ2-3 | TRBV5-1 | 16 | CASSSSPSVGGDTQYF | TGCGCCAGCAGCTCCTCCCCGTCAGTAGGGGGAGATACGCAGTATTTT
once | TRBD1 | TRBJ2-7 | TRBV29-1 | 14 | CSVGPGTVSYEQYF | TGCAGCGTTGGGCCCGGGACAGTCTCCTACGAGCAGTACTTC
. | . | TRBJ2-7 | TRBV6-1 | 12 | CAIKGLMYEQYF | TGTGCCATCAAGGGGCTGATGTACGAGCAGTACTTC
once | . | TRBJ1-2 | TRBV7-2 | 13 | CASSLAVSYGYTF | TGTGCCAGCAGCTTAGCCGTGAGCTATGGCTACACCTTC
. | . | TRBJ1-3 | TRBV5-4 | 13 | CATHRALGNTIYF | TGTGCCACCCACAGGGCCCTCGGAAACACCATATATTTT
. | . | TRBJ1-5 | TRBV10-2 | 12 | CASSEWAQPQHF | TGCGCCAGCAGTGAGTGGGCCCAGCCCCAGCATTTT
. | . | TRBJ1-2 | TRBV7-2 | 13 | CASSLTVDYGYTF | TGTGCCAGCAGCTTAACAGTGGACTATGGCTACACCTTC
. | TRBD1 | TRBJ1-3 | TRBV7-2 | 16 | CASSATGSQAGNTIYF | TGTGCCAGCAGCGCGACAGGGTCGCAAGCTGGAAACACCATATATTTT
. | TRBD1 | TRBJ1-1 | TRBV2 | 12 | CASSGQGVQAFF | TGTGCCAGCAGTGGACAGGGGGTTCAAGCTTTCTTT
. | TRBD1 | TRBJ2-3 | TRBV5-1 | 16 | CASSLDAGGRADTQYF | TGCGCCAGCAGCTTGGATGCAGGGGGCAGGGCAGATACGCAGTATTTT
. | TRBD1 | TRBJ2-1 | TRBV5-4 | 14 | CASSLMTGVGEQFF | TGTGCCAGCAGCTTGATGACAGGGGTGGGAGAGCAGTTCTTC